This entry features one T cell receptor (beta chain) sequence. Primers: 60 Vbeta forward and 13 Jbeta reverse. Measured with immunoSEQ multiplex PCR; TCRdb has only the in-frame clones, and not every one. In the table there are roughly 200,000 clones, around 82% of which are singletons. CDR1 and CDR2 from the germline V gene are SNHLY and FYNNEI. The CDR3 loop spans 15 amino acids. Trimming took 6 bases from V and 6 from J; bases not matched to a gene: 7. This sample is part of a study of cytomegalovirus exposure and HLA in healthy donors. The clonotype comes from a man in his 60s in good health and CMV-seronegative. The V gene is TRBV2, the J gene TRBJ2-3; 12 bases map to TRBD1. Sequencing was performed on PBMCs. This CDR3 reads CASSRDRGLRDTQYF. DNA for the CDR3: TGTGCCAGCAGCCGGGACAGGGGGCTTCGGGATACGCAGTATTTT. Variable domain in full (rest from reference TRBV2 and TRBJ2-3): EPEVTQTPSHQVTQMGQEVILRCVPISNHLYFYWYRQILGQKVEFLVSFYNNEISEKSEIFDDQFSVERPDGSNFTLKIRSTKLEDSAMYFCASSRDRGLRDTQYFGPGTRLTVL.